The sequence of this T cell receptor (beta chain) was determined in a study of shared clonotypes between healthy human individuals (dated by TCRdb to the early 2020s). Some background on the complete study: Three men and two women, aged 18 to 49 years, made up the cohort. For each donor, CD4 naive and CD4 memory were each given three plates, CD8 naive was given two plates, and CD8 memory was given one plate. To estimate repertoire size and how much clonotype sharing occurs between individuals, the study deeply sequenced the blood TCR repertoires of several healthy adults. To increase sequencing depth and limit assay-specific biases, TCR repertoire library preparation and sequencing were carried out by different laboratories using diverse techniques. Leukapheresis yielded between about 0.85 and 10 billion PBMCs per donor.

According to the germline V gene (reference sequence), CDR1 reads SEHNR and CDR2 reads FQNEAQ. The cysteine opens and the phenylalanine closes a CDR3 of 14 amino acids. Only the CDR3 portion is preserved as DNA: 42 bases, with reading frame beginning at the first base. V loses 5 bases at its end and J loses 11 bases; junction bases beyond the gene matches: 13. As to this clone: Its antigen has not been determined. No much larger clonotype is one base removed from it; base qualities were not supplied.

The study at large found these results: Naive subsets generally had larger estimated clonotype richness than memory subsets did. Only blood was sampled, and tissue TCR repertoires likely differ from those in blood. Across four donors, roughly 5.4% of naive CD4, 3% to 4% of naive CD8, 2.3% of memory CD4, and around 0.4% of memory CD8 clonotypes were shared. Based on pairwise subsampling, the degree of clonotype sharing among donors was expected to be affected by sequencing depth. Because the study included only a small number of donors, the genetic and exposure-history diversity represented was limited. Compared with non-shared clonotypes, clonotypes shared by all four sorted-subset donors had higher generation probabilities. Rarefaction of sorted-subset datasets indicated incomplete sequencing despite the large sequencing depth.

CD8 naive samples consisted of CD45RO-negative cells that were positively selected for CCR7, yielding a CD45RA+CCR7+ population without TemRA cells. Healthy HIV-negative adults with no recently reported acute infections or vaccinations were included as donors. Every donor was a Caucasian adult residing in Nashville, Tennessee, USA. Blood was collected by leukapheresis, and PBMCs were isolated by Ficoll-Histopaque density gradient centrifugation and then cryopreserved in liquid nitrogen vapor phase. Purity and quantity of every magnetically sorted T cell population were checked by analytical flow cytometry. From each sorted fraction, genomic DNA was isolated and quantified by UV absorbance on a Nanodrop 2000c. Using the deep immunoSEQ assay, TCR CDR3 regions were amplified from genomic DNA by multiplex PCR. Genomic DNA extracted from each cell subset was distributed evenly over all wells of several immunoSEQ 96-well plates, and each plate served as one replicate. Each replicate PCR for sorted subsets received about 180 ng genomic DNA, equal to about 30,000 T cell genomes. Purified libraries were measured with a Qubit 3.0 fluorometer, size-checked on a Bioanalyzer 2100, and measured again with the KAPA Library Quantification kit. Every immunoSEQ 96-well plate was sequenced on a separate single-read 150-cycle Illumina NextSeq 550 flow cell. For the original study's pipeline: Because the immunoSEQ output included only junctional sequences and no quality scores, the filtering could not be the same as the filtering used for full-length reads. To assign V/J genes and CDR3, sequences were annotated using PyIR, a Python wrapper for IgBLAST v1.9, with IMGT germline references. Reads were removed for weak V/J assignments (E-value above 1e-6), missing CDR3, stop codons, out-of-frame junctions, or ambiguous translated residues. V3J clonotypes were defined by identical inferred V gene, J gene, and CDR3 amino acid sequence. The percentage overlap between two repertoires was calculated by dividing the number of shared unique clonotypes by the size of the smaller repertoire. Richness of each repertoire was evaluated using RTK rarefaction, the Chao1 estimator, and Recon v2.1 estimates of unobserved clonotypes. OLGA was used to compute generation probabilities for all TCRbeta clonotypes that the gDNA method yielded from four donors. In its TCRdb copy, this immuneACCESS table keeps in-frame sequences only and misses some clones. Where compared with another copy, unresolved V genes explain less than half of these, and the others have no known cause. The V and J calls and clone size come from that table; D and trimming were worked out from the DNA. This sample lists about 2,100,000 clones; roughly 91% were detected once. The leading ten clones occupy 1.5% to 2% of the sample.

The sequence is built from TRBV7-9 and TRBJ1-1, with 8 bases in between that match TRBD1. Material for sequencing was naive CD8+ T cells from PBMCs. Per the publication, the cell subset or site label means: CD45RA+CCR7+. The receptor's source is a man between 18 and 35 years old in good health. Some clones in this sample may be carry-over from other donors' samples. In nucleotides, the sequence is TGTGCCAGCAGCCTTAATTCGGACAGGGTGGAGGCTTTCTTT. Its translation is CASSLNSDRVEAFF.